This passage covers 17 T cell receptor beta chains from one sample sequenced in a study of T cells in Graves' hyperthyroidism and ophthalmopathy. Amplified regions were TCR beta CDR3 sequences from RNA transcripts. HTBI primers were used for first-round RT-PCR of the TCR CDR3. Each CDR3 protein gets one entry after TCRdb re-called the multiplex PCR reads with MiXCR. The sample carries approximately 640,000 distinct CDR3 sequences, about 45% recorded once. Source material: peripheral blood or thyroid tissue (not recorded which). The receptors stem from an adult man with Graves' disease, either hyperthyroidism or ophthalmopathy (not recorded which).

CDR3: CASSDSGRGQETQYF. The CDR3 DNA is TGTGCCAGCAGCGACAGCGGGAGGGGACAAGAGACCCAGTACTTC. V usage is TRBV7-9 and J usage is TRBJ2-5; TRBD2 aligns across 10 bases. CDR1 is SEHNR and CDR2 is FQNEAQ in the germline V gene (reference sequence). This CDR3 has 15 residues. J was trimmed by 2 bases and V by 5 bases; bases with no gene match: 5.

This clonotype has a handful of counts. The chain recombines TRBV7-9 with TRBJ1-2; no definite D call. Germline V CDR1 and CDR2: SEHNR, FQNEAQ (reference sequence). The CDR3 loop spans 13 amino acids. Trimming stripped 5 bases from V and 1 base from J, with 8 bases between. The CDR3 loop reads CASSQPFNYGYTF. CDR3 DNA sequence: TGTGCCAGCAGCCAGCCCTTTAACTATGGCTACACCTTC.

This clonotype was picked up a small number of times. The chain is built from TRBV14 and TRBJ2-7; 9 bases match TRBD1. The CDR3 has 13 amino acids. Losses at the gene ends were 4 bases for V and 6 bases for J; bases not matched to a gene: 4. CDR1 and CDR2 from the germline V gene are SGHDN and FVKESK. DNA of the CDR3: TGTGCCAGCAGCCTACAGGGGGCAGCCGAGCAGTACTTC. Residues: CASSLQGAAEQYF.

This sequence joins TRBV4-2 and TRBJ2-7; tentatively, D is TRBD1 or TRBD2 (5 bases each). Germline V CDR1 and CDR2: LGHNA, YNFKEQ. The V and J ends lost 3 bases and 2 bases respectively, with 14 bases between them. This CDR3 is 15 amino acids long. DNA of the CDR3: TGTGCCAGCAGCCAGGCCGGGACCCTCACCTACGAGCAGTACTTC. Residues: CASSQAGTLTYEQYF.

This clonotype occurred a few times. V usage is TRBV6-5 and J usage is TRBJ1-1; D perhaps matches TRBD1 (5 bases). With 5 bases removed from V and 5 bases from J, the gap between germline ends came to 18 bases. The V gene's germline CDR1 is MNHEY and CDR2 SVGAGI. This CDR3 has 15 amino acids. CDR3 sequence reads: CASSERPGGRTEAFF. The CDR3 DNA reads TGTGCCAGCAGTGAACGGCCTGGGGGTCGTACTGAAGCTTTCTTT.

The rearrangement links TRBV20-1 to TRBJ1-4; unclear D gene. The ends were cut back, 0 bases at V and 7 bases at J, with 9 bases in the middle. The V gene's germline CDR1 is DFQATT and CDR2 SNEGSKA (reference sequence). This CDR3 is built from 13 residues. The CDR3 DNA reads TGCAGTGCTAGAGATCCACTGGGTGAAAAACTGTTTTTT. Translated: CSARDPLGEKLFF.

The chain combines TRBV6-1 with TRBJ1-5, with D hard to call. The germline V and J ends were trimmed by 1 base and 1 base, with 8 bases remaining between them. There are 15 residues in the CDR3. Germline CDR1 is MNHNS and CDR2 is SASEGT. The CDR3 sequence is CASSEVGQSNQPQHF. CDR3 nucleotide sequence: TGTGCCAGCAGTGAAGTAGGGCAGAGCAATCAGCCCCAGCATTTT.

The chain has TRBV2 and TRBJ1-1, with D tentatively TRBD1 (5 bases). The V gene lost 9 bases and the J gene lost 5 bases, with 16 bases spanning the gap. The germline gives CDR1 SNHLY, CDR2 FYNNEI. The CDR3 has 13 residues. CDR3 residues: CARPGTAGTEAFF. In DNA form, the CDR3 reads TGTGCCAGACCCGGGACGGCGGGGACTGAAGCTTTCTTT. Full variable domain (outside the CDR3, taken from reference TRBV2 and TRBJ1-1): EPEVTQTPSHQVTQMGQEVILRCVPISNHLYFYWYRQILGQKVEFLVSFYNNEISEKSEIFDDQFSVERPDGSNFTLKIRSTKLEDSAMYFCARPGTAGTEAFFGQGTRLTVV.

The V and J genes are TRBV5-1 and TRBJ1-2, with 7 bases matching TRBD1. V was pared by 4 bases and J by 5 bases, with 8 bases of the junction left unmatched. The CDR3 is 14 residues long. Germline V lookup: CDR1 SGHRS, CDR2 YFSETQ. The DNA for the CDR3 is TGCGCCAGCAGCGAGACGACAGGGCTATATGGCTACACCTTC. This encodes CASSETTGLYGYTF.

V and J are TRBV15 and TRBJ2-5; TRBD2 agrees at 8 bases. Germline V gene data show CDR1 as LNHNV and CDR2 as YYDKDF (reference sequence). This CDR3 comprises 13 residues. V gave up 2 bases and J gave up 5 bases; unmatched junction bases: 1. The CDR3 here is CATSRPGGETQYF. The CDR3 DNA sequence: TGTGCCACCAGCAGACCGGGGGGGGAGACCCAGTACTTC.

There are many counts of this clonotype. The CDR3 DNA follows: TGTGCCAGCAGTAGGGACAGGGGGAAGAGGGAAAAACTGTTTTTT. This gives the protein CASSRDRGKREKLFF. The genes are TRBV2 and TRBJ1-4, with 11 bases fitting TRBD1. After removal of 5 bases from V and 8 bases from J, the junction contained 7 bases not matched to a gene. This CDR3 spans 15 amino acids. Germline CDR1 SNHLY, CDR2 FYNNEI.

This clonotype has ten or more counts. The chain has TRBV12-3 or TRBV12-4 and TRBJ1-6, with D possibly being TRBD1 (5 bases). The V end lost 5 bases, the J end lost 11 bases, and 10 bases lay between the germline ends. The CDR3 is made up of 12 amino acids. The CDR3 DNA sequence: TGTGCCAGCAGTCTCAGGGTCCCACCCCTCCACTTT. Amino acids: CASSLRVPPLHF.

The rearrangement joins TRBV4-2 to TRBJ2-7; D tentatively reads TRBD1 or TRBD2 (5 bases each). The V and J ends lost 0 bases and 1 base respectively, with 7 bases between them. Germline CDR1 reads LGHNA; CDR2 reads YNFKEQ. CDR3 size: 14 residues. CDR3 loop: CASSQDWGSYEQYF. CDR3 DNA sequence: TGTGCCAGCAGCCAAGATTGGGGGTCCTACGAGCAGTACTTC.

The sample holds one count of this clonotype. The DNA for the CDR3 is TGTGCCAGCAGATCGCCCGGGGGAGAGACCCAGTACTTC. Its translation is CASRSPGGETQYF. This chain connects TRBV12-3 or TRBV12-4 to TRBJ2-5; possible D gene TRBD2, 6 bases. This CDR3 has 13 residues. V lost 6 bases and J 4 bases, leaving 12 bases between the germline ends.

This clonotype was observed many times. The chain joins TRBV7-9 to TRBJ2-5; D call uncertain. V gave up 5 bases and J gave up 5 bases, with 15 bases separating them. CDR1 and CDR2 from the germline V gene are SEHNR and FQNEAQ (reference sequence). CDR3 length: 14 amino acids. CDR3: CASSPDLSSETQYF. The CDR3 DNA reads TGTGCCAGCAGCCCAGATCTGTCCTCGGAGACCCAGTACTTC.

The gene calls are TRBV7-9 and TRBJ1-4; D gene uncertain. The V end lost 3 bases, the J end lost 4 bases, and 12 bases lay between the germline ends. The CDR3 length is 15 residues. The germline V gene has CDR1 SEHNR and CDR2 FQNEAQ (reference sequence). This CDR3 is CASSFQAASNEKLFF. CDR3 nucleotides: TGTGCCAGCAGCTTCCAGGCGGCTAGTAATGAAAAACTGTTTTTT.

This clonotype was seen a handful of times. CDR3 bases: TGCGCCAGCAGCTTGGGACCTCACGAGACCCAGTACTTC. Its translation: CASSLGPHETQYF. The chain recombines TRBV5-1 with TRBJ2-5; D is unclear. CDR3 length equals 13 residues. V lost 0 bases, J lost 5 bases, and 8 bases lay in between. The germline CDR1 and CDR2 sequences are SGHRS and YFSETQ.